This TCR beta chain was observed in a study of cytomegalovirus exposure and HLA in healthy donors. Trimming removed 0 bases at V and 2 bases at J, with 7 bases between. The CDR3 is 14 amino acids. Germline V gene sequence: CDR1 LNHNV, CDR2 YYDKDF (reference sequence). Amplification used 60 Vbeta primers and 13 Jbeta primers. Some clones are missing from TCRdb's copy, which holds only in-frame ones; the method was immunoSEQ multiplex PCR. Of approximately 170,000 clones listed, approximately 77% were seen once; the top ten hold roughly 7.3%. The material sequenced was PBMCs. This TCR was recovered from a male donor in good health and CMV-seropositive. The V call is TRBV15, the J call TRBJ1-1; D unclear. The CDR3 here is CATSRERTNTEAFF. The CDR3, as DNA: TGTGCCACCAGCAGAGAACGGACTAACACTGAAGCTTTCTTT. The whole variable domain, filled in from reference TRBV15 and TRBJ1-1, reads DAMVIQNPRYQVTQFGKPVTLSCSQTLNHNVMYWYQQKSSQAPKLLFHYYDKDFNNEADTPDNFQSRRPNTSFCFLDIRSPGLGDTAMYLCATSRERTNTEAFFGQGTRLTVV.